The subject of this entry is one T cell receptor beta chain. PCR used 60 Vbeta primers and 13 Jbeta primers. Only in-frame clones appear in the TCRdb table, and some are missing; sequencing was by immunoSEQ multiplex PCR. The data contain about 160,000 clones, roughly four fifths of them seen just once; the ten biggest clones take up over 8.5%. V lost 3 bases to trimming and J lost 6 bases; unmatched junction nucleotides: 4. Germline V CDR1 and CDR2: MDHEN, SYDVKM. The CDR3 runs 15 residues. The data originate from a study of cytomegalovirus exposure and HLA in healthy donors. This chain uses TRBV28 with TRBJ1-5; 11 positions agree with TRBD1. The sequencing sample was made of PBMCs. The source of this sequence is a man aged 50-59 years in good health and CMV-seropositive. CDR3 loop: CASSFLGTGGQPQHF. CDR3 DNA sequence: TGTGCCAGCAGTTTCCTCGGGACAGGGGGTCAGCCCCAGCATTTT.